Sequencing of this T cell receptor (beta chain) was carried out in a study of cytomegalovirus exposure and HLA in healthy donors. As for the study in general: Unique TCR beta sequences numbering about 100 million came from 150 million to 200 million T cells in an earlier analysis. The study's findings and limits: Immune exposure information comprised only CMV serostatus. A prior analysis recorded that most TCR beta V segments were productive about 87% or about 30% of the time.

The CDR3 runs to 16 residues. Germline CDR1 is SGHTA and CDR2 is FQGNSA. V lost 3 bases and J lost 1, with 13 bases in between. A multiplex PCR was run with 60 Vbeta primers and 13 Jbeta primers. TCRdb's table, derived via immunoSEQ multiplex PCR, lists solely in-frame clones and lacks some. Of 120,000 or so clones listed, under 20% are singletons. In its sample, this clone was seen a few times. The target antigen is unknown. The receptor was isolated from a female donor in good health and CMV-seropositive. The sequenced material came from PBMCs. V and J are TRBV7-2 and TRBJ2-1, with D tentatively TRBD2 (5 bases). CDR3 in DNA: TGTGCCAGCAGCTTGGGAGCGGTTCTATCCTACAATGAGCAGTTCTTC. Translating it yields CASSLGAVLSYNEQFF.